These 11 T cell receptor beta chains were all obtained from the same sample, sequenced in a study of siplizumab effects on memory and regulatory T cells. TCRdb's table, derived via immunoSEQ multiplex PCR, lists solely in-frame clones and lacks some. The sample gives some 62,000 clones, approximately 87% of which show up once; approximately 3.4% is in the top ten. Sequencing was performed on memory CD4+ T cells sorted from blood. Source of these receptors: a human donor in good health.

This clone turned up a few times. The chain recombines TRBV5-4 with TRBJ1-2, with 9 bases fitting TRBD1. This CDR3 is 13 amino acids long. Germline trimming cut 3 bases from V and 13 bases from J; bases unmatched to any gene: 10. From germline, CDR1 is SGHNT and CDR2 YYREEE (reference sequence). The CDR3 sequence: CASSSGQGPGGTF. CDR3 nucleotide sequence: TGTGCCAGCAGCTCGGGACAGGGCCCGGGGGGCACCTTC.

The chain is built from TRBV5-1 and TRBJ2-3, with a tentative D call TRBD2 (5 bases). V lost 4 bases to trimming and J lost 6 bases, with 12 bases between them. Germline values: CDR1 SGHRS, CDR2 YFSETQ. The CDR3 consists of 13 residues. CDR3 nucleotide sequence: TGCGCCAGCAGCCGGGAATTTCAGGATACGCAGTATTTT. Protein product: CASSREFQDTQYF.

The V and J genes are TRBV6-1 and TRBJ2-7; 10 positions agree with TRBD1. Unmatched junction bases numbered 11, after V lost 11 bases and J lost 4 bases. CDR3 length: 14 amino acids. Germline lookup yields CDR1 MNHNS and CDR2 SASEGT. Written as DNA, the CDR3 is TGTGCCGCCAACCGGGACAGGGGATTGTACGAGCAGTACTTC. Its protein is CAANRDRGLYEQYF.

This clone appeared a single time. This chain links TRBV6-5 with TRBJ1-1, with D possibly being TRBD1 (5 bases). Germline lookup yields CDR1 MNHEY and CDR2 SVGAGI. V dropped 8 bases and J dropped 0 bases, with 10 bases sitting between them. The CDR3 runs 13 residues. CDR3 coding DNA: TGTGCCAGCTCCGGGGGGATGAACACTGAAGCTTTCTTT. Its protein is CASSGGMNTEAFF.

This CDR3 reads CASSSLADTQYF. In nucleotides, the CDR3 is TGTGCCAGCAGCTCACTCGCAGATACGCAGTATTTT. The V gene is TRBV7-2, the J gene TRBJ2-3; D is uncertain. Trimming removed 4 bases at V and 4 bases at J, with 6 bases between. CDR1 and CDR2 (germline): SGHTA, FQGNSA. The CDR3 is 12 residues long.

The genes are TRBV2 and TRBJ2-4, with D perhaps TRBD1 or TRBD2 (5 bases each). V was trimmed by 2 bases and J by 7 bases, leaving 9 bases between them. Germline CDR1 is SNHLY and CDR2 is FYNNEI. The CDR3 loop spans 13 amino acids. CDR3 DNA sequence: TGTGCCAGCAGTGAATCCAGGGAGAACATTCAGTACTTC. Amino acid sequence: CASSESRENIQYF.

The chain uses TRBV6-1 and TRBJ1-1; D ambiguous. This CDR3 has 15 amino acids. Germline V CDR1 and CDR2: MNHNS, SASEGT. With 6 bases removed from V and 0 bases from J, the gap between germline ends came to 14 bases. Here the CDR3 reads CASRGNSRMNTEAFF. CDR3 nucleotide sequence: TGTGCCAGCAGAGGCAACAGCCGGATGAACACTGAAGCTTTCTTT.

V is TRBV18 and J is TRBJ2-7, with TRBD2 as a possible D gene (6 bases). V was pared by 4 bases and J by 0 bases, with 7 bases between. The germline V gene has CDR1 KGHSH and CDR2 LQKENI. This CDR3 region has 13 residues. CDR3 in DNA: TGTGCCAGCTCACTCGGGGGCTCCTACGAGCAGTACTTC. This gives the protein CASSLGGSYEQYF.

This sequence joins TRBV5-6 and TRBJ2-3; the match to TRBD1 covers 8 bases. Per germline, CDR1 SGHDT and CDR2 YYEEEE. The CDR3 sequence is 15 residues long. After removal of 4 bases from V and 2 bases from J, the junction contained 6 bases not matched to a gene. In DNA, the CDR3 is TGTGCCAGCAGCGACAGGGGAACCTTCACAGATACGCAGTATTTT. Encoded protein: CASSDRGTFTDTQYF.

The rearrangement joins TRBV14 to TRBJ1-4; D remains unclear. The germline CDR1 and CDR2 sequences are SGHDN and FVKESK. The CDR3 spans 12 residues. V lost 5 bases, J lost 11 bases, and 12 bases lay in between. CDR3 DNA: TGTGCCAGCAGCGCCCTGGTTCCGAAACTGTTTTTT. It codes for CASSALVPKLFF.

The V gene is TRBV10-3, the J gene TRBJ1-2; D possibly corresponds to TRBD1 (5 bases). The germline V gene encodes CDR1 ENHRY and CDR2 SYGVKD. This CDR3 spans 15 amino acids. The ends were cut back, 4 bases at V and 3 bases at J, with 15 bases in the middle. The CDR3 is CAISVGTDEYYGYTF. DNA of the CDR3: TGTGCCATCAGTGTAGGGACGGATGAATACTATGGCTACACCTTC.